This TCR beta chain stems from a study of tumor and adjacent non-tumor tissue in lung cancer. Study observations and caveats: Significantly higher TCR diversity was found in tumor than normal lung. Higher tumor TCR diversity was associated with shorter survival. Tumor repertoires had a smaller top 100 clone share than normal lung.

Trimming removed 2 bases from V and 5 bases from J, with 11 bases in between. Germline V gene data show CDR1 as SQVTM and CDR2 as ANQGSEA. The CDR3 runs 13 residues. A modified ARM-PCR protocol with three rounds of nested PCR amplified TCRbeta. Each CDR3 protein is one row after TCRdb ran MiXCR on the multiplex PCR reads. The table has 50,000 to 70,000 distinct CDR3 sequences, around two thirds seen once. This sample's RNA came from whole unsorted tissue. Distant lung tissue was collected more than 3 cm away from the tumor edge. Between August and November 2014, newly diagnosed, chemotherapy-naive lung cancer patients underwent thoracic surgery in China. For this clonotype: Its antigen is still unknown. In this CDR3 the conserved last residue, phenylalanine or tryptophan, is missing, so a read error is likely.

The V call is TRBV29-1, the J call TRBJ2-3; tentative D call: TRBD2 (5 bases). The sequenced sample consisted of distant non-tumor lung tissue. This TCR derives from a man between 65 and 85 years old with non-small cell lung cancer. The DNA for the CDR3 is TGCAGCGTTGAACAGGAAGGACTAGATACGCAGTATATT. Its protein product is CSVEQEGLDTQYI.